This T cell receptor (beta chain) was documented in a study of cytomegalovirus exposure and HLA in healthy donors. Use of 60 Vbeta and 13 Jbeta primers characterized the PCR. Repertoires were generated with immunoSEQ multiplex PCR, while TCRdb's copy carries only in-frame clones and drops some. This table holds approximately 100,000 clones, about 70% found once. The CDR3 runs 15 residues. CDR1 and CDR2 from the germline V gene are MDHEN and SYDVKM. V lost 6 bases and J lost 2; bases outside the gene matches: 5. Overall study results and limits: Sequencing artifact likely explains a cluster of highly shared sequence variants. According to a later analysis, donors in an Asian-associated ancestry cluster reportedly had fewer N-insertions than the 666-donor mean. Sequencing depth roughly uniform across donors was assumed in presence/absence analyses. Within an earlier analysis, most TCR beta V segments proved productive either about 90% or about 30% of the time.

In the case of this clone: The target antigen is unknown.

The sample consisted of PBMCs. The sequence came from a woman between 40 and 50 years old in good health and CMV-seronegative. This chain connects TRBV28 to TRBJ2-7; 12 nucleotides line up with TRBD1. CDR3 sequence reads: CASRAGTGGTYEQYF. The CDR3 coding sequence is TGTGCCAGCAGAGCCGGGACAGGGGGCACCTACGAGCAGTACTTC.